The clone carrying this T cell receptor (beta chain) has a handful of counts. Its antigen is undetermined. This CDR3 has 18 amino acids. Trimming took off 5 bases at V and 7 bases at J, with 26 bases between the two ends. In germline, CDR1 is SGHTA, CDR2 FQGTGA. Using unique molecular identifiers, the investigators prepared the TCRbeta library. TCRdb reprocessed the PCR reads with MiXCR, giving one entry per CDR3 protein. This sample has a few hundred thousand distinct CDR3 sequences, with roughly 44% found just once. These data originate in a study of T-cell reconstitution after alpha-beta-depleted transplantation in children. Whole-study results and caveats: Some patients' high day-60 TCRbeta diversity was traced to surviving recipient T cells and thymic progenitors. A year post-transplant, T-cell counts and diversity derived mostly from newly produced T cells.

This TCR derives from a girl aged 2-15 years with aplastic anemia, due to receive a stem cell transplant. The chain employs TRBV7-3 and TRBJ2-2, with D possibly matching TRBD1 (7 bases). Sequenced here: PBMCs, sampled before TCRalphabeta/CD19-depleted stem cell transplant. CDR3 amino acids: CASSPAVAAGGRNGELFF. The CDR3 DNA sequence: TGTGCCAGCAGCCCAGCAGTAGCGGCAGGGGGAAGGAACGGGGAGCTGTTTTTT.